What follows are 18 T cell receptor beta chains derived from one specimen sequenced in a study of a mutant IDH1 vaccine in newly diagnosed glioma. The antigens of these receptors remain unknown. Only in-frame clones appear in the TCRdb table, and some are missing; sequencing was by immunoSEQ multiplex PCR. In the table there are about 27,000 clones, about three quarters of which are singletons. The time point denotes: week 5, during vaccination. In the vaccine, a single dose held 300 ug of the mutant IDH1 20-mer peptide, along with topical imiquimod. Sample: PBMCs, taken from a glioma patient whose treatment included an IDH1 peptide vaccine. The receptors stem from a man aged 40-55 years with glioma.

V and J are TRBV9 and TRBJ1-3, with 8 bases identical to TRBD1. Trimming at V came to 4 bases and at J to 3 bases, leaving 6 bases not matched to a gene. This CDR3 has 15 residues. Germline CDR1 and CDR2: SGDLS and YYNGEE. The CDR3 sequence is CASSSGQGGGNTIYF. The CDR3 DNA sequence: TGTGCCAGCAGCTCCGGACAGGGAGGTGGAAACACCATATATTTT.

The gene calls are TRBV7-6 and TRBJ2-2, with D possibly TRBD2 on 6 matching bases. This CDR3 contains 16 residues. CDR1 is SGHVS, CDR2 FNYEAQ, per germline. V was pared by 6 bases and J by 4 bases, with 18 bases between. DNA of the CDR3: TGTGCCAGCAGGTTACGGGACTCCGCGTCCACCGGGGAGCTGTTTTTT. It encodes CASRLRDSASTGELFF.

The CDR3 sequence: CASSLITSANNEQFF. Written as DNA, the CDR3 is TGCGCCAGCAGCTTGATAACTAGCGCAAACAATGAGCAGTTCTTC. V is TRBV5-1 and J is TRBJ2-1; TRBD2 matches at 7 bases. CDR1 is SGHRS, CDR2 YFSETQ, per germline. The CDR3 contains 15 residues. The V segment lost 1 base and the J segment 5 bases; nucleotides outside the gene matches: 6. The full variable domain, rest sourced from reference TRBV5-1 and TRBJ2-1, is KAGVTQTPRYLIKTRGQQVTLSCSPISGHRSVSWYQQTPGQGLQFLFEYFSETQRNKGNFPGRFSGRQFSNSRSEMNVSTLELGDSALYLCASSLITSANNEQFFGPGTRLTVL.

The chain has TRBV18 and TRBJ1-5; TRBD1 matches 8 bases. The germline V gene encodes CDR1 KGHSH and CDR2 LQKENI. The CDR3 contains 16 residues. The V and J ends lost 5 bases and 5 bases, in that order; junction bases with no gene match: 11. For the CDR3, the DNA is TGTGCCAGCTCAGCCACCACAGGGGGTCGGCATCAGCCCCAGCATTTT. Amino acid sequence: CASSATTGGRHQPQHF.

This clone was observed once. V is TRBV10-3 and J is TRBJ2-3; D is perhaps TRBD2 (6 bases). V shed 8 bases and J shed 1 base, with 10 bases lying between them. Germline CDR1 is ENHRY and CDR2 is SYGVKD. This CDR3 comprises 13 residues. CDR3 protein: CAIGGVGTDTQYF. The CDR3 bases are TGTGCCATCGGCGGGGTAGGCACAGATACGCAGTATTTT.

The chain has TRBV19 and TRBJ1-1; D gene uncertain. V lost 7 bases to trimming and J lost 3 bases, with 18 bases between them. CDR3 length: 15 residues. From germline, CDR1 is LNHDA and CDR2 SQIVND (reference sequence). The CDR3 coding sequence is TGTGCCAGTACCTCGACATCTCTGGAGGACACTGAAGCTTTCTTT. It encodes CASTSTSLEDTEAFF.

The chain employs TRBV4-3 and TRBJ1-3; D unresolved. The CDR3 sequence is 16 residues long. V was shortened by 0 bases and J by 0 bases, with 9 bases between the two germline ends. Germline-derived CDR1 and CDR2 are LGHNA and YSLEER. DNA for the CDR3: TGCGCCAGCAGCCAAGATAAGCCCGCCTCTGGAAACACCATATATTTT. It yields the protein CASSQDKPASGNTIYF.

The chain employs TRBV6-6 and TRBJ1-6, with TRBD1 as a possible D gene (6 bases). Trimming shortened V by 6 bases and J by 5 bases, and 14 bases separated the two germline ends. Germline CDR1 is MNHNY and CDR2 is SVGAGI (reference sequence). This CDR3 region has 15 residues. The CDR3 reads CASRLQGDDNSPLHF. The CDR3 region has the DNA TGTGCCAGCAGGCTACAGGGAGACGATAATTCACCCCTCCACTTT.

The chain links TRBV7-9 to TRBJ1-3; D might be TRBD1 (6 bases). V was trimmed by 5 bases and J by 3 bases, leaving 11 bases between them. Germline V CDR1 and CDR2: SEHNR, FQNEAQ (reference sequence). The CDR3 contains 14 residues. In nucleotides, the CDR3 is TGTGCCAGCAGCGAGGGGGGGCTTGGAAACACCATATATTTT. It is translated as CASSEGGLGNTIYF.

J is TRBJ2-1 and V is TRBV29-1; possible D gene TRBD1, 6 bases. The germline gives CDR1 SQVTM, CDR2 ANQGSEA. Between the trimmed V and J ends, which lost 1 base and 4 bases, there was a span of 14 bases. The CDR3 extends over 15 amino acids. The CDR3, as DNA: TGCAGCGTTGAAGCTTCGGACAGTTGGTACAATGAGCAGTTCTTC. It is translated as CSVEASDSWYNEQFF.

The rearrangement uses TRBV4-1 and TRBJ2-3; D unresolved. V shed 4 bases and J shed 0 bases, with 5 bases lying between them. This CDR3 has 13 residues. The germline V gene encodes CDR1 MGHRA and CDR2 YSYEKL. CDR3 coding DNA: TGCGCCAGCAGCCTCCTGAGCACAGATACGCAGTATTTT. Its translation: CASSLLSTDTQYF.

CDR3 loop: CASSQDYRTQIGGGYTF. The CDR3, as DNA: TGCGCCAGCAGCCAAGATTACCGGACACAAATAGGGGGTGGCTACACCTTC. The chain employs TRBV4-3 and TRBJ1-2, with D perhaps matching TRBD1 (6 bases). Germline values: CDR1 LGHNA, CDR2 YSLEER. The length of the CDR3 is 17 residues. With 0 bases removed from V and 7 bases from J, the gap between germline ends came to 21 bases.

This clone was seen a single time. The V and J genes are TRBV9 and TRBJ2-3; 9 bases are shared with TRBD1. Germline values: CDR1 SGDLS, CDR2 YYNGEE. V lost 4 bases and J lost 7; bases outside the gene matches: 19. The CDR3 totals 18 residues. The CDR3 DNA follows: TGTGCCAGCAGCACCCGATTGCCGGGACAGGGCCTTTCAAATACGCAGTATTTT. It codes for CASSTRLPGQGLSNTQYF.

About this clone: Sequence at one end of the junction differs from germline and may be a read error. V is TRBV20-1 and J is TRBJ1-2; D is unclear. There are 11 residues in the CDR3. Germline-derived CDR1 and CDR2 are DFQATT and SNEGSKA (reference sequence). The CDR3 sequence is CSARAGYGHTF. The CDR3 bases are TGCAGTGCTAGAGCCGGCTATGGCCACACCTTC.

DNA of the CDR3: TGTGCCAGCAGCCGCCAGACACAGGGAGCCAATGAAAAACTGTTTTTT. Its translation is CASSRQTQGANEKLFF. The chain joins TRBV5-5 to TRBJ1-4, with a possible D match to TRBD1 (6 bases). CDR1 and CDR2 (germline): SGHKS, YYEKEE (reference sequence). V lost 4 bases and J 5 bases, leaving 18 bases between the germline ends. The CDR3 consists of 16 residues. Supplemented by reference TRBV5-5 and TRBJ1-4, the full variable domain reads DAGVTQSPTHLIKTRGQQVTLRCSPISGHKSVSWYQQVLGQGPQFIFQYYEKEERGRGNFPDRFSARQFPNYSSELNVNALLLGDSALYLCASSRQTQGANEKLFFGSGTQLSVL.

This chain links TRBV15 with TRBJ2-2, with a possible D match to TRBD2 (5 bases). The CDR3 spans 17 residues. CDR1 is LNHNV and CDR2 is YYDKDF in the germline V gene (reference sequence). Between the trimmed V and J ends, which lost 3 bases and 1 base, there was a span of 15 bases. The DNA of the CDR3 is TGTGCCACCAGCAGGGCCCGAGGGTCCTTGAACACCGGGGAGCTGTTTTTT. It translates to CATSRARGSLNTGELFF.

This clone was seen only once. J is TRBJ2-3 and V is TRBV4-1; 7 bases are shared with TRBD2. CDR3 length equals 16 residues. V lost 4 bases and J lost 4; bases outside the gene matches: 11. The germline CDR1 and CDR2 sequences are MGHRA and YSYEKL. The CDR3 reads CASSPGREGHADTQYF. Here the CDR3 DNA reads TGCGCCAGCAGCCCCGGAAGGGAGGGCCACGCAGATACGCAGTATTTT.

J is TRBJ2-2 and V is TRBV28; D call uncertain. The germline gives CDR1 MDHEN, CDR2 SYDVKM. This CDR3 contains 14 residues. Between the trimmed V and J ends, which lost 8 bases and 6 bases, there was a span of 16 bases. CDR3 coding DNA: TGTGCCAGCTCCGAACTGCGGAGTTCCGGGGAGCTGTTTTTT. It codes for CASSELRSSGELFF.